This entry lists 22 T cell receptor beta chains sequenced from one sample in a study of OX40 agonist ivuxolimab in advanced cancers. The protocol used for the library was the immunoSEQ multiplex PCR assay. TCRdb mirrors the immuneACCESS table, restricted to in-frame sequences. Some clones are absent from its copies; in checked studies, under half trace to an unresolved V gene, and the reason for the others is unknown. The sample includes about 110,000 clones, with around 93% observed a single time. Jointly, the top ten make up around 0.61% of the sample. Sequencing was performed on CD4+ or CD8+ T cells sorted from blood, taken in a trial of the OX40 agonist ivuxolimab. These receptors came from an adult with an advanced solid tumor such as melanoma, head and neck, liver or kidney cancer.

The chain recombines TRBV9 with TRBJ1-1; no firm D call. The V end lost 4 bases, the J end lost 4 bases, and 11 bases lay between the germline ends. CDR3 length equals 13 residues. The germline gives CDR1 SGDLS, CDR2 YYNGEE. CDR3 loop: CASSPREITEAFF. Written as DNA, the CDR3 is TGTGCCAGCAGCCCGCGGGAAATCACTGAAGCTTTCTTT. The full variable domain, in which reference TRBV9 and TRBJ1-1 provide the parts outside the CDR3, is DSGVTQTPKHLITATGQRVTLRCSPRSGDLSVYWYQQSLDQGLQFLIQYYNGEERAKGNILERFSAQQFPDLHSELNLSSLELGDSALYFCASSPREITEAFFGQGTRLTVV.

The chain couples TRBV7-2 to TRBJ1-5, with D unresolved. CDR3 length: 14 residues. The germline V gene encodes CDR1 SGHTA and CDR2 FQGNSA. V was shortened by 5 bases and J by 0 bases, with 8 bases between the two germline ends. CDR3 sequence (DNA): TGTGCCAGCAGCATGCGGGATAGCAATCAGCCCCAGCATTTT. Amino acids: CASSMRDSNQPQHF.

The CDR3 here is CASSLTPPDNEQFF. CDR3 nucleotide sequence: TGTGCCAGCAGCTTAACCCCCCCTGACAATGAGCAGTTCTTC. This chain uses TRBV7-3 with TRBJ2-1; unclear D gene. The V and J ends lost 0 bases and 5 bases respectively, with 8 bases between them. CDR3 length: 14 amino acids. Germline assignment: CDR1 SGHTA and CDR2 FQGTGA.

This chain uses TRBV6-6 with TRBJ1-1; D not resolved. Germline V gene data show CDR1 as MNHNY and CDR2 as SVGAGI (reference sequence). The germline V and J ends were trimmed by 0 bases and 5 bases, with 7 bases remaining between them. The CDR3 spans 13 residues. CDR3 nucleotide sequence: TGTGCCAGCAGTTACTCATGGGGAACTGAAGCTTTCTTT. Its translation is CASSYSWGTEAFF.

V gene TRBV6-1 combines with J gene TRBJ1-2, with D maybe TRBD1 (6 bases). The CDR3 loop spans 17 amino acids. Germline values: CDR1 MNHNS, CDR2 SASEGT. The germline V and J ends were trimmed by 1 base and 2 bases, with 17 bases remaining between them. The CDR3 sequence is CASSEGHGARGNYGYTF. The CDR3 DNA is TGTGCCAGCAGTGAAGGGCACGGGGCGAGGGGGAACTATGGCTACACCTTC.

The chain carries TRBV6-5 and TRBJ2-7; 7 bases are shared with TRBD1. Trimming removed 3 bases from V and 0 bases from J; junction bases left unmatched: 8. Germline V lookup: CDR1 MNHEY, CDR2 SVGAGI. This CDR3 region has 16 residues. CDR3: CASSYSGTEYSYEQYF. The CDR3 nucleotides are TGTGCCAGCAGTTATTCCGGGACAGAGTACTCCTACGAGCAGTACTTC.

On this clone itself: Other DNA sequences in the same sample also yield this CDR3. The chain couples TRBV18 to TRBJ2-1; D is possibly TRBD1 (6 bases). The CDR3 covers 15 residues. V was cut by 3 bases and J by 0 bases, with 9 bases left in between. The germline V gene encodes CDR1 KGHSH and CDR2 LQKENI. CDR3: CASSPGQSSYNEQFF. The CDR3 DNA reads as TGTGCCAGCTCACCCGGACAGAGCTCCTACAATGAGCAGTTCTTC.

The rearrangement links TRBV5-6 to TRBJ2-3; 8 bases are shared with TRBD1. Germline V gives CDR1 SGHDT, CDR2 YYEEEE. This CDR3 is 16 amino acids long. Trimming took 3 bases from V and 1 from J; bases not matched to a gene: 7. The CDR3 DNA is TGTGCCAGCAGCTGGGGGACAGGTCCCCGCACAGATACGCAGTATTTT. Residues: CASSWGTGPRTDTQYF.

This clone was detected only once. CDR3 sequence: CASSEVGGYGYTF. CDR3 sequence (DNA): TGTGCCAGCAGTGAAGTGGGGGGCTATGGCTACACCTTC. This rearrangement joins TRBV6-1 to TRBJ1-2, with a possible D match to TRBD1 (5 bases). The CDR3 is 13 amino acids. Germline V lookup: CDR1 MNHNS, CDR2 SASEGT. Trimming stripped 1 base from V and 4 bases from J, with 7 bases between.

This clone was recorded a few times. The rearrangement uses TRBV5-1 and TRBJ1-6; 10 bases match TRBD1. The CDR3 contains 15 residues. The germline CDR1 and CDR2 sequences are SGHRS and YFSETQ. V lost 0 bases, J lost 8 bases, and 2 bases stayed unmatched. CDR3 nucleotides: TGCGCCAGCAGCTTGGAAGGACAGGGGGATTCACCCCTCCACTTT. Protein: CASSLEGQGDSPLHF. The whole variable domain, remainder taken from reference TRBV5-1 and TRBJ1-6, is KAGVTQTPRYLIKTRGQQVTLSCSPISGHRSVSWYQQTPGQGLQFLFEYFSETQRNKGNFPGRFSGRQFSNSRSEMNVSTLELGDSALYLCASSLEGQGDSPLHFGNGTRLTVT.

The CDR3 nucleotides are TGCGCCAGCAGCCGTCCTTCTAGCGGTCCCTCCTACAATGAGCAGTTCTTC. Its translation is CASSRPSSGPSYNEQFF. The V call is TRBV5-1, the J call TRBJ2-1; 7 bases are a match to TRBD2. The V segment lost 4 bases and the J segment 0 bases; nucleotides outside the gene matches: 10. The CDR3 is 17 amino acids. The germline CDR1 and CDR2 sequences are SGHRS and YFSETQ.

The chain carries TRBV5-4 and TRBJ2-1; D is undetermined. The V end was cut by 6 bases, the J end by 0 bases, with 10 bases between. The CDR3 runs to 14 residues. The germline gives CDR1 SGHNT, CDR2 YYREEE (reference sequence). The CDR3 reads CASNPKSSYNEQFF. The CDR3 region has the DNA TGTGCCAGCAACCCGAAAAGCTCCTACAATGAGCAGTTCTTC.

The V call is TRBV7-2, the J call TRBJ1-4; no clear D gene. V lost 1 base, J lost 5 bases, and 8 bases lay in between. CDR1 is SGHTA and CDR2 is FQGNSA in the germline V gene. CDR3 length: 14 residues. Here the CDR3 DNA reads TGTGCCAGCAGCTTAGGCGGACCAAATGAAAAACTGTTTTTT. Residues: CASSLGGPNEKLFF.

The rearrangement joins TRBV6-6 to TRBJ1-5; D is unresolved. V was trimmed by 4 bases and J by 0 bases, leaving 10 bases between them. The CDR3 loop spans 15 amino acids. Germline CDR1 MNHNY, CDR2 SVGAGI (reference sequence). The CDR3 reads CASSSQAGSNQPQHF. CDR3 sequence (DNA): TGTGCCAGCAGTTCCCAGGCGGGTAGCAATCAGCCCCAGCATTTT.

This chain uses TRBV5-6 with TRBJ2-4; possible D gene TRBD1, 5 bases. The germline CDR1 and CDR2 sequences are SGHDT and YYEEEE. This CDR3 region has 15 residues. Trimming took 4 bases from V and 0 from J, leaving 11 bases between them. This CDR3 reads CASSLTDLAKNIQYF. The CDR3 region has the DNA TGTGCCAGCAGCCTGACAGACCTAGCCAAAAACATTCAGTACTTC.

The gene calls are TRBV9 and TRBJ2-5, with 9 bases that match TRBD1. The DNA end lines up better with TRBJ2-7; the J call may be wrong. CDR1 and CDR2 from the germline V gene are SGDLS and YYNGEE. CDR3 size: 15 residues. CDR3 sequence (DNA): TGTGCCAGCAGCGTCGGGACAGGGAGCTCCTACGAGCAGTACTTC. Translation gives CASSVGTGSSYEQYF.

The chain couples TRBV19 to TRBJ2-3; 7 bases are shared with TRBD2. The length of the CDR3 is 15 residues. The germline CDR1 and CDR2 sequences are LNHDA and SQIVND (reference sequence). V shed 0 bases and J 4 bases; nucleotides not matched to a gene: 4. CDR3 protein: CASSIDRGRADTQYF. In DNA, the CDR3 is TGTGCCAGTAGTATAGATCGGGGGAGGGCAGATACGCAGTATTTT.

CDR3: CASSRPTTDTQYF. The CDR3 nucleotides read TGTGCCAGCAGCCGCCCGACCACGGATACGCAGTATTTT. V and J are TRBV9 and TRBJ2-3; D gene ambiguous. The CDR3 runs to 13 residues. V lost 4 bases, J lost 6 bases, and 12 bases lay in between. Germline values: CDR1 SGDLS, CDR2 YYNGEE. Drawing the rest from reference TRBV9 and TRBJ2-3, the complete variable domain is DSGVTQTPKHLITATGQRVTLRCSPRSGDLSVYWYQQSLDQGLQFLIQYYNGEERAKGNILERFSAQQFPDLHSELNLSSLELGDSALYFCASSRPTTDTQYFGPGTRLTVL.

The CDR3 region is CASSFGTGELKQYF. As DNA, the CDR3 is TGCGCCAGCAGCTTTGGGACAGGAGAGTTGAAGCAGTACTTC. This chain joins TRBV5-1 and TRBJ2-7; 8 nucleotides align to TRBD1. Trimming took 2 bases from V and 8 from J; bases not matched to a gene: 9. Germline V gives CDR1 SGHRS, CDR2 YFSETQ. The length of the CDR3 is 14 residues.

The chain recombines TRBV21-1 with TRBJ2-1; the table assigns TRBD1, which was not confirmed against the DNA. TRBV21-1 is a pseudogene locus. This CDR3 is 14 amino acids long. CDR3 coding DNA: TGTGCCAGCAGCAATGGGCTTCCATGGAATGAGCAGTTCTTC. As protein: CASSNGLPWNEQFF.

The genes are TRBV14 and TRBJ2-1; D gene uncertain. The V end was cut by 2 bases, the J end by 10 bases, with 6 bases between. The CDR3 loop spans 11 amino acids. CDR1 and CDR2 from the germline V gene are SGHDN and FVKESK. In DNA form, the CDR3 reads TGTGCCAGCAGCCAATTAGTCGAGCAGTTCTTC. Translated: CASSQLVEQFF.

The CDR3 DNA sequence: TGTGCCAGCAAACTAATTAGCGGGGGTTCAGATACGCAGTATTTT. This codes for CASKLISGGSDTQYF. This chain uses TRBV7-8 with TRBJ2-3, with 9 nucleotides matching TRBD2. This CDR3 is built from 15 residues. Germline CDR1 and CDR2: SGHVS and FQNEAQ. V lost 7 bases and J lost 4; bases outside the gene matches: 9.